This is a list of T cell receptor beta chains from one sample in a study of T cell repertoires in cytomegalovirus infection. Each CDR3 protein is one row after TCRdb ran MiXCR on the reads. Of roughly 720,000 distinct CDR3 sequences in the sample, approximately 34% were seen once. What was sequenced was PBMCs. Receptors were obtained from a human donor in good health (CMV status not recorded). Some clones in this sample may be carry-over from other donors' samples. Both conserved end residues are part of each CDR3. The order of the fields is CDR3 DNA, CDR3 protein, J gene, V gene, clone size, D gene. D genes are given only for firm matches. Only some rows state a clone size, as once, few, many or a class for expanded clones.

CDR3nt: TGTGCCACGGTGGAGACCGCTAACTACGAGCAGTACTTC
CDR3aa: CATVETANYEQYF
j_gene: TRBJ2-7
v_gene: TRBV7-9
abundance: many
d_gene: NA

CDR3nt: TGTGCCAGCAGCTTAGCAAGGGGAGTGGGACAGACGAACACTGAAGCTTTCTTT
CDR3aa: CASSLARGVGQTNTEAFF
j_gene: TRBJ1-1
v_gene: TRBV7-2
abundance: many
d_gene: TRBD1

CDR3nt: TGTGCCAGCAGCCAAGGACAGGGGGCTCGGGATGAGCAGTTCTTC
CDR3aa: CASSQGQGARDEQFF
j_gene: TRBJ2-1
v_gene: TRBV3-1
abundance: NA
d_gene: TRBD1

CDR3nt: TGTGCCAACCTCTGGGGGGATCCATTACTGGGAAACACCATATATTTT
CDR3aa: CANLWGDPLLGNTIYF
j_gene: TRBJ1-3
v_gene: TRBV12-3/TRBV12-4
abundance: few
d_gene: NA

CDR3nt: TGTGCCAGCATCAGCGACAGGGGGAGCAATCAGCCCCAGCATTTT
CDR3aa: CASISDRGSNQPQHF
j_gene: TRBJ1-5
v_gene: TRBV7-8
abundance: NA
d_gene: TRBD1

CDR3nt: TGTGCCAGCAGTTTCTTACGGGACACCTCCTACGAGCAGTACTTC
CDR3aa: CASSFLRDTSYEQYF
j_gene: TRBJ2-7
v_gene: TRBV28
abundance: few
d_gene: NA

CDR3nt: TGTGCCAGCAGGGGCCTGGCGGACATTCAGTACTTC
CDR3aa: CASRGLADIQYF
j_gene: TRBJ2-4
v_gene: TRBV6-6
abundance: NA
d_gene: NA

CDR3nt: TGCGCCAGCAGCTTGGAATGGAGCACAGATACGCAGTATTTT
CDR3aa: CASSLEWSTDTQYF
j_gene: TRBJ2-3
v_gene: TRBV5-1
abundance: NA
d_gene: NA

CDR3nt: TGTGCCAGCAGCAAACTCACAGATACGCAGTATTTT
CDR3aa: CASSKLTDTQYF
j_gene: TRBJ2-3
v_gene: TRBV28
abundance: few
d_gene: NA

CDR3nt: TGTGCCATCAGCTTTCGGGCCCTTCCGGCTAACTATGGCTACACCTTC
CDR3aa: CAISFRALPANYGYTF
j_gene: TRBJ1-2
v_gene: TRBV12-3/TRBV12-4
abundance: NA
d_gene: NA

CDR3nt: TGTGCCAGCAGTCGCGGACGGACCGGATCCTATACGCAGTATTTT
CDR3aa: CASSRGRTGSYTQYF
j_gene: TRBJ2-3
v_gene: TRBV6-1
abundance: many
d_gene: NA

CDR3nt: TGTGCCAGCAGTCGGGGACAGGGGGATGTAGATACGCAGTATTTT
CDR3aa: CASSRGQGDVDTQYF
j_gene: TRBJ2-3
v_gene: TRBV12-3/TRBV12-4
abundance: NA
d_gene: TRBD1

CDR3nt: TGTGCCAGTAGTATAGAGGGGGCCTACAATGAGCAGTCCTTC
CDR3aa: CASSIEGAYNEQSF
j_gene: TRBJ2-1
v_gene: TRBV19
abundance: NA
d_gene: NA